This note documents a single T cell receptor (beta chain) sequence. This clonotype has at least ten counts. Its antigen specificity is not known. No base qualities exist here, and no much larger clone lies one base off it. Inclusive of the bounding cysteine and phenylalanine, the CDR3 is 15 residues long. The retained sequence is limited to the CDR3, 45 bases, with the frame set at the first base. The junction carries 15 bases between V and J, which are trimmed by 4 bases and 2 bases respectively. Taken from the germline V gene, the CDR1 and CDR2 loops are SGHTA and FQGNSA. The library was obtained by PCR. The instrument given in TCRdb is Illumina HiSeq 2500. TCR library preparation used molecular barcoding, with unique molecular identifiers applied to normalize quantification of the TCRbeta repertoire. The public reads were reanalyzed by TCRdb: fastp trimming at Q25, MiXCR alignment, in-frame beta chains only. CDR3 protein duplicates are merged, each entry listing the most common genes and DNA. The sample table records about 230,000 distinct CDR3 sequences; 9.7% of these occur just once. Jointly, the top ten make up roughly 5.1% of the sample.

This specimen belongs to a study of T-cell reconstitution after alpha-beta-depleted transplantation in children (dated by TCRdb to the mid-2010s). Regarding the research as a whole: T-cell immune reconstitution after TCRalphabeta/CD19-depleted allogeneic hematopoietic cell transplantation in children was quantitatively tracked in the study by means of TCR repertoire profiling.

Here the chain combines TRBV7-2 and TRBJ2-7, with an unclear D gene assignment. Specimen: PBMCs from the stem cell graft donor, collected from the stem cell graft. The TCR comes from a human donor who donated a stem cell graft to a child with SCID. The DNA sequence reads TGTGCCAGCAGCTCAAGGAGAGGTCGAACCTACGAGCAGTACTTC. This yields the protein CASSSRRGRTYEQYF.